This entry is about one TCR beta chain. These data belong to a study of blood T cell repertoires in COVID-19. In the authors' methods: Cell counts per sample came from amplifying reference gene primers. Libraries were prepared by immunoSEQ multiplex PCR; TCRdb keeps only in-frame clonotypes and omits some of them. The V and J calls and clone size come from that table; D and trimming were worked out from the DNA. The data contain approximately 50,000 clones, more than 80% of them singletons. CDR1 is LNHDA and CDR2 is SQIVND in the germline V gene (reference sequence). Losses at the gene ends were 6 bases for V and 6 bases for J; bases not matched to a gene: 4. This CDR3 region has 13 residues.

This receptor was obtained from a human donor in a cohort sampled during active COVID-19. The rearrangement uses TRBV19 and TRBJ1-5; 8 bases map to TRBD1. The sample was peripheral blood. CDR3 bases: TGTGCCAGTAGAGGCAGGGGGCTTCAGCCCCAGCATTTT. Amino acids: CASRGRGLQPQHF.